This T cell receptor (beta chain) emerged from a study of cytomegalovirus exposure and HLA in healthy donors. The study, taken as a whole, reports: An analysis done earlier found most TCR beta V segments productive about 90% or about 30% of the time.

The CDR3 runs 15 residues. Germline CDR1 is LGHNA and CDR2 is YSLEER. Trimming took 4 bases from V and 0 from J, leaving 12 bases between them. 60 Vbeta and 13 Jbeta primers were used in PCR. The table came from immunoSEQ multiplex PCR; TCRdb's copy has only in-frame clones and leaves some out. The data show over 85,000 clones, with around 80% seen just once and around an eighth held by the top ten. In this sample, this clone turned up once. The target antigen is unknown. The chain uses TRBV4-3 and TRBJ1-1; possibly TRBD1 for D (5 bases). The specimen sequenced was PBMCs. This sequence was found in a man aged 25-40 years in good health and CMV-seropositive. CDR3 nucleotide sequence: TGCGCCAGCAGCCCTGGACACTTCATGAACACTGAAGCTTTCTTT. Translated: CASSPGHFMNTEAFF.